Listed here are 7 T cell receptor beta chains from one sample, sequenced in a study of vaccination and CD4 T cells after COVID-19. The Oncomine TCR Beta short-read assay was applied to DNA of cultured CD4+ T cells. Using its own MiXCR run on the PCR reads, TCRdb lists one record per CDR3 protein. The repertoire has 15,000 to 19,000 distinct CDR3 sequences, 50% to 60% of them found once; the top ten carry about an eighth. These receptors' antigens are unknown. As to treatment: approximately 9-day PBMC culture with coronavirus spike peptide pools or control peptides (ViraFEST assay). The sequencing sample was made of CD4+ T cells from blood, cultured in vitro. The receptors were sampled from a human donor who had recovered from COVID-19.

The J gene is TRBJ2-7, the V gene TRBV11-3; 7 nucleotides agree with TRBD1. The CDR3 runs to 11 residues. After removal of 9 bases from V and 7 bases from J, the junction contained 6 bases not matched to a gene. Germline V CDR1 and CDR2: SGHNT, YENEEA. CDR3 amino acids: CASRGGSEQYF. DNA of the CDR3: TGTGCCAGTCGAGGGGGCTCAGAGCAGTACTTC. The whole variable domain, remainder taken from reference TRBV11-3 and TRBJ2-7, is EAGVVQSPRYKIIEKKQPVAFWCNPISGHNTLYWYLQNLGQGPELLIRYENEEAVDDSQLPKDRFSAERLKGVDSTLKIQPAELGDSAVYLCASRGGSEQYFGPGTRLTVT.

The V and J genes are TRBV20-1 and TRBJ2-1; 8 positions agree with TRBD1. The CDR3 is 16 amino acids. Per the germline V gene, CDR1 is DFQATT and CDR2 is SNEGSKA (reference sequence). The ends lost 6 bases at V and 4 bases at J; junction bases unmatched: 14. Written as DNA, the CDR3 is TGCAGTGCCCGCAAAATAGGGACAGGAACGTACAATGAGCAGTTCTTC. It encodes CSARKIGTGTYNEQFF.

The genes are TRBV7-3 and TRBJ2-3, with TRBD2 matching over 9 bases. V dropped 6 bases and J dropped 4; count of bases not matched to a gene: 5. Germline V CDR1 and CDR2: SGHTA, FQGTGA. The CDR3 consists of 14 residues. Here the CDR3 DNA reads TGTGCCAGCAGTCTAGCGGGACGGGCAGATACGCAGTATTTT. Protein sequence: CASSLAGRADTQYF.

The chain joins TRBV7-2 to TRBJ2-7, with D possibly TRBD1 on 6 matching bases. From germline, CDR1 is SGHTA and CDR2 FQGNSA. The CDR3 covers 14 residues. Trimming took off 4 bases at V and 2 bases at J, with 12 bases between the two ends. The chain's CDR3 is CASSSRQAPYEQYF. The CDR3 DNA reads as TGTGCCAGCAGCTCCCGACAGGCCCCCTACGAGCAGTACTTC.

CDR3 protein: CASSLAAGPSNAQYF. The DNA for the CDR3 is TGTGCCAGCAGCTTGGCAGCGGGTCCTTCTAATGCGCAGTATTTT. The chain combines TRBV5-4 with TRBJ2-3, with a tentative D call TRBD2 (6 bases). The CDR3 is made up of 15 amino acids. The germline V gene encodes CDR1 SGHNT and CDR2 YYREEE (reference sequence). V lost 0 bases and J lost 10, with 18 bases in between.

The J gene is TRBJ2-3, the V gene TRBV11-3; no reliable D call. The V end was cut by 2 bases, the J end by 4 bases, with 7 bases between. Germline V CDR1 and CDR2: SGHNT, YENEEA. The CDR3 spans 13 residues. For the CDR3, the DNA is TGTGCCAGCAGCTTATACAACGCAGATACGCAGTATTTT. Translating it yields CASSLYNADTQYF.

The rearrangement uses TRBV28 and TRBJ1-1, with D unclear. Germline V gene sequence: CDR1 MDHEN, CDR2 SYDVKM. This CDR3 is 13 amino acids long. V lost 6 bases to trimming and J lost 9 bases, with 17 bases between them. This CDR3 is CASRFGQQTKAFF. The CDR3 coding sequence is TGTGCCAGCAGGTTTGGGCAGCAAACTAAAGCTTTCTTT. Together with reference TRBV28 and TRBJ1-1, the CDR3 gives the full variable domain: DVKVTQSSRYLVKRTGEKVFLECVQDMDHENMFWYRQDPGLGLRLIYFSYDVKMKEKGDIPEGYSVSREKKERFSLILESASTNQTSMYLCASRFGQQTKAFFGQGTRLTVV.